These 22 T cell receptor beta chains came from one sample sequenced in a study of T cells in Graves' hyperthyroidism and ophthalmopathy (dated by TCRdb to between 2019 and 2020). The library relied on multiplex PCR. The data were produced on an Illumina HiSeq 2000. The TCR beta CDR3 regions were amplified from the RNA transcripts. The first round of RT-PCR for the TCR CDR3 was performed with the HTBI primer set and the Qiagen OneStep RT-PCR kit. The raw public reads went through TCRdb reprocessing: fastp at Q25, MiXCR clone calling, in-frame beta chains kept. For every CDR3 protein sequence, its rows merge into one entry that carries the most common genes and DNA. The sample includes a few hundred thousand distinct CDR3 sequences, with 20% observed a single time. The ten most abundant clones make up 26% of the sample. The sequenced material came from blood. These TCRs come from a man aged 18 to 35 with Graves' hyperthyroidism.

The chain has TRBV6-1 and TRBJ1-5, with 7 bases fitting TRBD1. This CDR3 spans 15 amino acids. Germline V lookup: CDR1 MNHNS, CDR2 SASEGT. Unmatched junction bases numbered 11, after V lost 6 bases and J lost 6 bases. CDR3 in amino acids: CASRADRVSGQPQHF. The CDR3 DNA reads TGTGCCAGCAGGGCTGACAGGGTTTCTGGTCAGCCCCAGCATTTT.

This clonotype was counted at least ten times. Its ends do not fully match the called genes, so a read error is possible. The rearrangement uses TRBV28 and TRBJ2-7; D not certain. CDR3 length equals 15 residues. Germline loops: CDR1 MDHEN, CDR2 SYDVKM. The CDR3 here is CSSSRYVRLAYEQYF. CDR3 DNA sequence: TGTTCCAGCAGCCGTTATGTCAGGTTGGCCTACGAGCAGTACTTC.

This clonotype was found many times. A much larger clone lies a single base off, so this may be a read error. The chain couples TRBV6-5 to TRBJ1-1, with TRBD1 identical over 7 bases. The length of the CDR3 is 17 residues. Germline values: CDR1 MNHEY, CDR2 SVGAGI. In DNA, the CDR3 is TGTGCCAGCAGTTACCAACCACAGGGGATCGGGGACACTGAAGCTTCCTTT. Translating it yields CASSYQPQGIGDTEASF.

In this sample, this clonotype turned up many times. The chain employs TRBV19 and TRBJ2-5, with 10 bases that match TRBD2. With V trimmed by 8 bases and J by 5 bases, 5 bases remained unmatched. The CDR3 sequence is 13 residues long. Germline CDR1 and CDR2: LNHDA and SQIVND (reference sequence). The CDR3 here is CASQGLARETQYF. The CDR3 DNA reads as TGTGCCAGTCAGGGACTAGCGCGGGAGACCCAGTACTTC.

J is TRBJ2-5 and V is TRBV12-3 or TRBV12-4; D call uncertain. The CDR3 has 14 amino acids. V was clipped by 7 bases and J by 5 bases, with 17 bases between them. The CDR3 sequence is CASTPNLVGETQYF. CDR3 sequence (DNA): TGTGCCAGCACCCCGAACTTGGTGGGTGAGACCCAGTACTTC.

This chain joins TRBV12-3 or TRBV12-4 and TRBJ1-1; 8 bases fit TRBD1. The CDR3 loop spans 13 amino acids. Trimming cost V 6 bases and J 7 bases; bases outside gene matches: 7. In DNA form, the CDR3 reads TGTGCCAGCAGCGGGACAGGAGCCGTTGAAGCTTTCTTT. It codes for CASSGTGAVEAFF.

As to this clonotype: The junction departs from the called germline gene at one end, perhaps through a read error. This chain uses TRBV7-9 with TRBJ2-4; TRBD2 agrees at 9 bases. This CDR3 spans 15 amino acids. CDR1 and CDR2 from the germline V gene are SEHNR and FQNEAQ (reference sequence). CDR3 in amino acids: CASSPAGLAKNIKYF. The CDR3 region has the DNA TGTGCCAGCAGCCCGGCGGGACTAGCCAAAAACATTAAGTACTTC.

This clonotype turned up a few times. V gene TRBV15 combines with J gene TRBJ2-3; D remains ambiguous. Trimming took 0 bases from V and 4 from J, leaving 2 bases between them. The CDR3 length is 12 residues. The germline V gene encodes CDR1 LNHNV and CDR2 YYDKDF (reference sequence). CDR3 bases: TGTGCCACCAGCAGAGAGGCAGATACGCAGTATTTT. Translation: CATSREADTQYF. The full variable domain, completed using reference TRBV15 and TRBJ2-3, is DAMVIQNPRYQVTQFGKPVTLSCSQTLNHNVMYWYQQKSSQAPKLLFHYYDKDFNNEADTPDNFQSRRPNTSFCFLDIRSPGLGDTAMYLCATSREADTQYFGPGTRLTVL.

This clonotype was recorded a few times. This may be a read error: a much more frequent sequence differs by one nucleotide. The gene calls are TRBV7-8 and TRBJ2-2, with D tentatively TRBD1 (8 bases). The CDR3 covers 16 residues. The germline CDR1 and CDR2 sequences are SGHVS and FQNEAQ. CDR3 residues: CASSSLTGTGSGELSF. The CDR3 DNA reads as TGTGCCAGCAGCTCTTTAACCGGGACAGGAAGCGGGGAGCTGTCTTTT. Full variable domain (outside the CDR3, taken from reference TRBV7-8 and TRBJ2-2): GAGVSQSPRYKVAKRGQDVALRCDPISGHVSLFWYQQALGQGPEFLTYFQNEAQLDKSGLPSDRFFAERPEGSVSTLKIQRTQQEDSAVYLCASSSLTGTGSGELSFGEGSRLTVL.

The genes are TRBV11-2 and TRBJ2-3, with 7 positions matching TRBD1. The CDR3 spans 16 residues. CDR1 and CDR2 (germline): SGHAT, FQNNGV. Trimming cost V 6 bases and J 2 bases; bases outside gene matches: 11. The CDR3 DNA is TGTGCCAGCAGTCTCAAGGGGGCAGGCCTCACAGATACGCAGTATTTT. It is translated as CASSLKGAGLTDTQYF.

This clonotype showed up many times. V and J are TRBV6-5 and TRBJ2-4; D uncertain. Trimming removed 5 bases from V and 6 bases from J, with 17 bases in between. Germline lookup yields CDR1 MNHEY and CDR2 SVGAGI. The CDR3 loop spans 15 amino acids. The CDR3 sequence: CASSLDPSGRNIQYF. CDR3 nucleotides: TGTGCCAGCAGTCTCGACCCCTCCGGGCGAAACATTCAGTACTTC.

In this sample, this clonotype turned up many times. CDR3 protein: CASSTWVGQGNQPQHF. The CDR3 DNA follows: TGTGCCAGTAGTACCTGGGTTGGACAGGGGAATCAGCCCCAGCATTTT. V is TRBV19 and J is TRBJ1-5; 9 nucleotides line up with TRBD1. This CDR3 contains 16 residues. Germline values: CDR1 LNHDA, CDR2 SQIVND (reference sequence). Trimming took 4 bases from V and 4 from J; bases not matched to a gene: 8.

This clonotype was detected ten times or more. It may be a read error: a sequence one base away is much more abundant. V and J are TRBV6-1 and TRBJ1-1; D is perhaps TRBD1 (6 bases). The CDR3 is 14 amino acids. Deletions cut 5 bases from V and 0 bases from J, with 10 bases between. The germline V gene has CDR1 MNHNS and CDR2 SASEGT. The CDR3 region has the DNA TGTGCCAGCAGTATAACAGGGATGAACACTGAAGCTTTCTTT. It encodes CASSITGMNTEAFF.

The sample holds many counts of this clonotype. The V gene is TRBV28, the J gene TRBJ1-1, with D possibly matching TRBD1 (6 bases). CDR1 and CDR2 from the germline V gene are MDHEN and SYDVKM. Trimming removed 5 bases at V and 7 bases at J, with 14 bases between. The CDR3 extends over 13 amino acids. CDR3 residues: CASSPYREVEAFF. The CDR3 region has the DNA TGTGCCAGCAGTCCCTACAGGGAAGTTGAAGCTTTCTTT.

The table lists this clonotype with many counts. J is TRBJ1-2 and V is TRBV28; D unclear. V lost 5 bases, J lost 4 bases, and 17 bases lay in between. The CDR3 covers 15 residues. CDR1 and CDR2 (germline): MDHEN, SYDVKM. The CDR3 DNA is TGTGCCAGCAGTCCTCCTCCCCCAATCGGCTATGGCTACACCTTC. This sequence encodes CASSPPPPIGYGYTF.

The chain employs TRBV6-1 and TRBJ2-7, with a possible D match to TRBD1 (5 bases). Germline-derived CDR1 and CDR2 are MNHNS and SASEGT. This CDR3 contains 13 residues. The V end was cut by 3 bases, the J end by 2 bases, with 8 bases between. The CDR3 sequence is CASSEQDTYEQYF. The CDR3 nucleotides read TGTGCCAGCAGTGAGCAGGACACCTACGAGCAGTACTTC.

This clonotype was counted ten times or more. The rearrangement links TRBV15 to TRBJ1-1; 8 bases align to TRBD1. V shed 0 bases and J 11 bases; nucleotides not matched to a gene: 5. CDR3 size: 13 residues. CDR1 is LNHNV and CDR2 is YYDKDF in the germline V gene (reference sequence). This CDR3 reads CATSRDRDRTAFF. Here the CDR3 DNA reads TGTGCCACCAGCAGAGATAGGGACAGGACGGCTTTCTTT.

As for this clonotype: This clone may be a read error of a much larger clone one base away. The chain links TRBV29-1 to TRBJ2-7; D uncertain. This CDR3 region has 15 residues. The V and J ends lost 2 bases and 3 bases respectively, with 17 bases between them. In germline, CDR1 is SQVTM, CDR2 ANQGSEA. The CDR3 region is CSVELQSKGIYEQYF. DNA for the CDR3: TGCAGCGTTGAACTTCAGAGCAAGGGAATCTACGAGCAGTACTTC.

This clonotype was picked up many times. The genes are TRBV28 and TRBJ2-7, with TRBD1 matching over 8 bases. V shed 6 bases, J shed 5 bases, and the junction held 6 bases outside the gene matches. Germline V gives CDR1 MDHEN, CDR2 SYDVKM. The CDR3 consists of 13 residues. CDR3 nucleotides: TGTGCCAGCAGCCCCGGACAGGGCGACGAGCAGTACTTC. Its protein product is CASSPGQGDEQYF.

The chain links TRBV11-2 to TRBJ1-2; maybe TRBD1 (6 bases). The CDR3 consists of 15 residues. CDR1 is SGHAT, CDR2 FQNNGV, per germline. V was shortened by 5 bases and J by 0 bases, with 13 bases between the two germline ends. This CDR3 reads CASSLAGAANYGYTF. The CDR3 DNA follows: TGTGCCAGCAGCCTGGCAGGGGCGGCTAACTATGGCTACACCTTC. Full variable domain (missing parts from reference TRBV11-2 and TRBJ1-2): EAGVAQSPRYKIIEKRQSVAFWCNPISGHATLYWYQQILGQGPKLLIQFQNNGVVDDSQLPKDRFSAERLKGVDSTLKIQPAKLEDSAVYLCASSLAGAANYGYTFGSGTRLTVV.

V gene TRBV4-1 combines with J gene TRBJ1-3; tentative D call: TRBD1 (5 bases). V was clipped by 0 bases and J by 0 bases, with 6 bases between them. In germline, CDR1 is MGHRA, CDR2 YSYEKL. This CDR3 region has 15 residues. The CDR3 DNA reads TGCGCCAGCAGCCAAGAGGGGCTCTCTGGAAACACCATATATTTT. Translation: CASSQEGLSGNTIYF.

CDR3 region: CASTMGGAGQPQHF. DNA of the CDR3: TGTGCCAGTACAATGGGGGGGGCTGGTCAGCCCCAGCATTTT. The chain is built from TRBV19 and TRBJ1-5, with a possible D match to TRBD1 (6 bases). The CDR3 length is 14 residues. The germline V and J ends were trimmed by 7 bases and 6 bases, with 16 bases remaining between them. From germline, CDR1 is LNHDA and CDR2 SQIVND (reference sequence).